The 23 T cell receptor beta chains in this list originate from one sample, sequenced in a study of shared clonotypes between healthy human individuals. Libraries were prepared by immunoSEQ multiplex PCR; TCRdb keeps only in-frame clonotypes and omits some of them. The sample has roughly 1,100,000 clones; around 76% are singletons. Sequenced sample: memory CD4+ T cells sorted from blood. The subset: CD45RA-negative fraction. The receptor source for this set is a man in his late teens or twenties in good health.

This rearrangement joins TRBV4-3 to TRBJ2-1, with D unresolved. Germline values: CDR1 LGHNA, CDR2 YSLEER. The CDR3 runs to 15 residues. Trimming cost V 4 bases and J 4 bases, with 14 bases left between them. The CDR3 here is CASSRATGAYNEQFF. CDR3 bases: TGCGCCAGCAGCCGAGCGACGGGTGCATACAATGAGCAGTTCTTC.

This chain connects TRBV6-6 to TRBJ1-1; maybe TRBD1 (6 bases). The germline gives CDR1 MNHNY, CDR2 SVGAGI (reference sequence). This CDR3 has 12 amino acids. V gave up 5 bases and J gave up 7 bases, with 11 bases separating them. This CDR3 reads CASSRQDREAFF. CDR3 DNA: TGTGCCAGCAGTCGACAGGATCGTGAAGCTTTCTTT.

Points on this clone: At one end, the junction sequence differs from germline, possibly due to a read error. The chain is built from TRBV5-8 and TRBJ2-7; 9 bases are shared with TRBD1. CDR1 and CDR2 from the germline V gene are SGHTS and YDEGEE. CDR3 size: 12 residues. The CDR3 loop is CASSFRDRAMSF. DNA for the CDR3: TGTGCCAGCAGCTTCCGGGACAGGGCTATGTCCTTC.

This chain links TRBV5-6 with TRBJ1-1; 9 bases line up with TRBD1. This CDR3 spans 19 amino acids. Trimming took 3 bases from V and 1 from J; bases not matched to a gene: 16. The germline gives CDR1 SGHDT, CDR2 YYEEEE. The CDR3 sequence is CASSSGRGTGIRRNTEAFF. The CDR3, as DNA: TGTGCCAGCAGCTCGGGCCGGGGGACAGGGATAAGAAGGAACACTGAAGCTTTCTTT.

The V call is TRBV5-1, the J call TRBJ1-1; D is unclear. V was pared by 3 bases and J by 6 bases, with 15 bases between. Germline CDR1 SGHRS, CDR2 YFSETQ. This CDR3 contains 14 residues. As DNA, the CDR3 is TGCGCCAGCAGCTCCCTATCACACATGTCTGAAGCTTTCTTT. Translated, it gives CASSSLSHMSEAFF.

The chain recombines TRBV5-6 with TRBJ2-7, with D uncertain. Trimming removed 0 bases at V and 3 bases at J, with 10 bases between. CDR3 length: 14 amino acids. Per germline, CDR1 SGHDT and CDR2 YYEEEE. This CDR3 is CASSLGSVFYEQYF. CDR3 DNA sequence: TGTGCCAGCAGCTTGGGATCGGTATTCTACGAGCAGTACTTC.

This clone was picked up a small number of times. V and J are TRBV6-4 and TRBJ1-1, with 7 bases matching TRBD1. Per germline, CDR1 MRHNA and CDR2 SNTAGT. With 6 bases clipped from V and 11 bases from J, the junction kept 3 bases outside the gene matches. This CDR3 is built from 10 residues. CDR3 DNA: TGTGCCAGCAGATCCAGGGGGGCTTTCTTT. This translates into CASRSRGAFF.

As to this clone: The same CDR3 is also encoded by other DNA sequences in this sample. The chain couples TRBV10-1 to TRBJ1-3; tentative D call: TRBD1 (5 bases). Deletions cut 2 bases from V and 3 bases from J, with 8 bases between. Per the germline V gene, CDR1 is WNHNN and CDR2 is SYGVQD (reference sequence). This CDR3 has 14 residues. This CDR3 is CASSEEGSGNTIYF. Here the CDR3 DNA reads TGCGCCAGCAGTGAGGAGGGGAGTGGAAACACCATATATTTT.

The chain carries TRBV28 and TRBJ1-2; 8 bases line up with TRBD1. Germline loops: CDR1 MDHEN, CDR2 SYDVKM. CDR3 length: 16 amino acids. V shed 2 bases, J shed 6 bases, and the junction held 11 bases outside the gene matches. The CDR3 nucleotides are TGTGCCAGCAGTTTAGAGGTGGGGACAGGCTTCGATGGCTACACCTTC. This codes for CASSLEVGTGFDGYTF.

The rearrangement links TRBV5-4 to TRBJ2-3, with 7 bases identical to TRBD1. J lost 14 bases, V lost 3 bases, and 9 bases had no gene match. Germline CDR1 is SGHNT and CDR2 is YYREEE (reference sequence). The CDR3 is made up of 12 amino acids. The DNA for the CDR3 is TGTGCCAGCAGCTCGCGACAGGGTGGGTGGTATTTT. It yields the protein CASSSRQGGWYF. Drawing the rest from reference TRBV5-4 and TRBJ2-3, the complete variable domain is ETGVTQSPTHLIKTRGQQVTLRCSSQSGHNTVSWYQQALGQGPQFIFQYYREEENGRGNFPPRFSGLQFPNYSSELNVNALELDDSALYLCASSSRQGGWYFGPGTRLTVL.

The CDR3: CASSDGWTLQETQYF. As DNA, the CDR3 is TGTGCCAGCAGTGACGGGTGGACACTCCAAGAGACCCAGTACTTC. The chain recombines TRBV6-1 with TRBJ2-5, with D perhaps TRBD1 (5 bases). Trimming removed 3 bases at V and 1 base at J, with 12 bases between. CDR1 and CDR2 (germline): MNHNS, SASEGT. The length of the CDR3 is 15 residues.

The chain joins TRBV5-8 to TRBJ2-5; weak D call: TRBD1 (5 bases). The J call is doubtful: the DNA matches TRBJ2-7 better. CDR1 is SGHTS, CDR2 YDEGEE, per germline. The CDR3 is 14 amino acids. In DNA form, the CDR3 reads TGTGCCAGCAGCCTGACAGAGCTACCGTACGAGCAGTACTTC. This sequence encodes CASSLTELPYEQYF.

The chain couples TRBV28 to TRBJ1-1, with a possible D match to TRBD1 (5 bases). V dropped 5 bases and J dropped 6 bases, with 19 bases sitting between them. The germline gives CDR1 MDHEN, CDR2 SYDVKM. The length of the CDR3 is 15 residues. The CDR3 protein is CASSPPGRESSEAFF. CDR3 nucleotides: TGTGCCAGCAGTCCGCCCGGCAGGGAGTCATCTGAAGCTTTCTTT.

The rearrangement uses TRBV2 and TRBJ2-3, with D perhaps assigned TRBD1 or TRBD2 (6 bases each). CDR1 and CDR2 (germline): SNHLY, FYNNEI. V lost 7 bases to trimming and J lost 0 bases, with 11 bases between them. The CDR3 consists of 14 residues. CDR3 protein: CASKGGSSTDTQYF. The CDR3 region has the DNA TGTGCCAGCAAGGGGGGATCTAGCACAGATACGCAGTATTTT.

This chain links TRBV5-4 with TRBJ2-5, with D possibly matching TRBD2 (6 bases). This CDR3 has 14 residues. CDR1 is SGHNT, CDR2 YYREEE, per germline (reference sequence). Trimming took off 4 bases at V and 4 bases at J, with 14 bases between the two ends. The CDR3 region has the DNA TGTGCCAGCAGCACTGGGAGGACGCCAGAGACCCAGTACTTC. Amino acid sequence: CASSTGRTPETQYF.

The J gene is TRBJ2-5, the V gene TRBV6-1, with unresolved D. Germline CDR1 MNHNS, CDR2 SASEGT. There are 13 residues in the CDR3. Trimming stripped 10 bases from V and 3 bases from J, with 15 bases between. CDR3 residues: CATRWAGEETQYF. CDR3 nucleotide sequence: TGTGCCACCAGGTGGGCAGGTGAAGAGACCCAGTACTTC.

The chain carries TRBV30 and TRBJ2-2; tentatively, D is TRBD1 (6 bases). The CDR3 length is 14 residues. Germline V lookup: CDR1 GTSNPN, CDR2 SVGIG (reference sequence). Between the trimmed V and J ends, which lost 4 bases and 5 bases, there was a span of 14 bases. The chain's CDR3 is CAWTRQGQTGELFF. CDR3 coding DNA: TGTGCCTGGACTCGGCAGGGGCAGACCGGGGAGCTGTTTTTT. Full variable domain (remainder filled in from reference TRBV30 and TRBJ2-2): SQTIHQWPATLVQPVGSPLSLECTVEGTSNPNLYWYRQAAGRGLQLLFYSVGIGQISSEVPQNLSASRPQDRQFILSSKKLLLSDSGFYLCAWTRQGQTGELFFGEGSRLTVL.

This clone was observed a handful of times. The V and J genes are TRBV6-1 and TRBJ1-5; 9 bases are shared with TRBD1. Germline CDR1 is MNHNS and CDR2 is SASEGT. The CDR3 consists of 16 residues. V was clipped by 1 base and J by 6 bases; unmatched bases: 7. The CDR3 spells CASSEDVDRGGQPQHF. In DNA, the CDR3 is TGTGCCAGCAGTGAAGATGTGGACAGGGGAGGTCAGCCCCAGCATTTT.

This clone was picked up one time. The V call is TRBV11-2, the J call TRBJ1-1; TRBD1 agrees at 11 bases. Trimming took 3 bases from V and 1 from J; bases not matched to a gene: 1. This CDR3 is 15 amino acids long. The V gene's germline CDR1 is SGHAT and CDR2 FQNNGV. The CDR3 reads CASSFGTGGNTEAFF. CDR3 in DNA: TGTGCCAGCAGCTTTGGGACAGGGGGGAACACTGAAGCTTTCTTT. Together with reference TRBV11-2 and TRBJ1-1, the CDR3 gives the full variable domain: EAGVAQSPRYKIIEKRQSVAFWCNPISGHATLYWYQQILGQGPKLLIQFQNNGVVDDSQLPKDRFSAERLKGVDSTLKIQPAKLEDSAVYLCASSFGTGGNTEAFFGQGTRLTVV.

V is TRBV30 and J is TRBJ1-5, with 8 bases matching TRBD1. The CDR3 is 14 residues long. After removal of 1 base from V and 8 bases from J, the junction contained 7 bases not matched to a gene. Germline V CDR1 and CDR2: GTSNPN, SVGIG (reference sequence). The CDR3 loop reads CAWSAGTGSKPQHF. The CDR3 DNA sequence: TGTGCCTGGAGTGCGGGGACAGGCAGTAAGCCCCAGCATTTT.

The chain has TRBV28 and TRBJ1-5, with 9 bases lining up with TRBD1. Trimming at V came to 2 bases and at J to 5 bases, leaving 4 bases not matched to a gene. Per germline, CDR1 MDHEN and CDR2 SYDVKM. The CDR3 contains 15 residues. The DNA for the CDR3 is TGTGCCAGCAGTTTAAAACAGGGGGCGTATCAGCCCCAGCATTTT. The encoded protein is CASSLKQGAYQPQHF.

This rearrangement joins TRBV15 to TRBJ1-2; D may be TRBD1 (6 bases). The V gene's germline CDR1 is LNHNV and CDR2 YYDKDF (reference sequence). V lost 3 bases and J 4 bases, leaving 12 bases between the germline ends. CDR3 size: 14 residues. CDR3: CATSRDSGAYGYTF. CDR3 nucleotides: TGTGCCACCAGCAGGGATTCGGGGGCCTATGGCTACACCTTC.

Comment on this clone: In the same sample, other DNA sequences code for this CDR3. The chain uses TRBV6-4 and TRBJ2-3, with TRBD2 matching 10 bases. This CDR3 contains 16 residues. The V gene end was trimmed by 0 bases and the J gene end by 1 base; junction bases not matched to a gene: 1. Germline V gives CDR1 MRHNA, CDR2 SNTAGT. Here the CDR3 reads CASSDSTSGGTDTQYF. In DNA, the CDR3 is TGTGCCAGCAGTGACTCTACTAGCGGGGGCACAGATACGCAGTATTTT.